The text below deals with one T cell receptor beta chain. Its antigen remains unknown. This specimen comes from a study of cytomegalovirus exposure and HLA in healthy donors. Vbeta (60) and Jbeta (13) primers were used in the PCR. Repertoires were generated with immunoSEQ multiplex PCR, while TCRdb's copy carries only in-frame clones and drops some. The sample yields around 150,000 clones, roughly 80% seen once. General study findings and limits: The productive fraction for most TCR beta V segments was about 87% or about 30% in an earlier analysis. It has been reported that TCR beta sequences accurately predicted the HLA-A and HLA-B alleles of most subjects. Later work found that TCR association rates differed between HLA loci; DRB1 had the most and HLA-C the fewest.

The CDR3 covers 14 residues. The ends were cut back, 9 bases at V and 4 bases at J, with 16 bases in the middle. Germline V CDR1 and CDR2: MNHEY, SMNVEV (reference sequence). Sample: PBMCs. The receptor was isolated from a man aged 30-40 years in good health and CMV-seronegative. The gene calls are TRBV27 and TRBJ2-1, with a possible D match to TRBD2 (6 bases). CDR3 nucleotide sequence: TGTGCCAGGGGGGGTAGACAGTCGTACAATGAGCAGTTCTTC. Encoded protein: CARGGRQSYNEQFF.